The next 12 T cell receptor beta chains were all read from a single sample in a study of T cells after yellow fever vaccination. TCRdb passed the 5' RACE reads through MiXCR, listing each CDR3 protein once. The sample carries about 580,000 distinct CDR3 sequences, roughly a sixth recorded once. The material sequenced was PBMCs, taken 5 days after the first yellow fever vaccination. The receptors derive from a man aged 18 to 35 who received the YFV17D yellow fever vaccine.

V gene TRBV4-1 combines with J gene TRBJ2-4, with D possibly being TRBD2 (5 bases). V was pared by 4 bases and J by 8 bases, with 18 bases between. Germline V gene sequence: CDR1 MGHRA, CDR2 YSYEKL. CDR3 length equals 15 residues. CDR3 in DNA: TGCGCCAGCAGCCCCTTTCGCTCCCTCGGGGACATTCAGTACTTC. Translated, it gives CASSPFRSLGDIQYF.

Only a few counts were recorded for this clonotype. This sequence joins TRBV5-1 and TRBJ2-3; the match to TRBD2 covers 9 bases. With V trimmed by 4 bases and J by 0 bases, 12 bases remained unmatched. CDR3 length equals 18 residues. CDR1 and CDR2 from the germline V gene are SGHRS and YFSETQ. The chain's CDR3 is CASSPIPLAGASTDTQYF. In DNA form, the CDR3 reads TGCGCCAGCAGCCCAATACCTTTAGCGGGGGCTAGCACAGATACGCAGTATTTT.

The rearrangement links TRBV5-1 to TRBJ1-1, with D perhaps matching TRBD1 (5 bases). The V gene's germline CDR1 is SGHRS and CDR2 YFSETQ. The CDR3 length is 15 residues. V lost 3 bases, J lost 5 bases, and 17 bases lay in between. The chain's CDR3 is CASSSHGGTGTEAFF. CDR3 nucleotide sequence: TGCGCCAGCAGCTCTCACGGAGGGACGGGGACTGAAGCTTTCTTT. Combining the CDR3 with reference TRBV5-1 and TRBJ1-1 gives the whole variable domain KAGVTQTPRYLIKTRGQQVTLSCSPISGHRSVSWYQQTPGQGLQFLFEYFSETQRNKGNFPGRFSGRQFSNSRSEMNVSTLELGDSALYLCASSSHGGTGTEAFFGQGTRLTVV.

There are a few counts of this clonotype. This rearrangement joins TRBV11-2 to TRBJ2-5, with D tentatively TRBD2 (7 bases). The CDR3 runs to 19 residues. Per the germline V gene, CDR1 is SGHAT and CDR2 is FQNNGV. The V gene lost 1 base and the J gene lost 2 bases, with 23 bases spanning the gap. In DNA, the CDR3 is TGTGCCAGCAGCTTAGTATGGGGGGAGGGGGGTCTTCCTCAAGAGACCCAGTACTTC. Amino acid sequence: CASSLVWGEGGLPQETQYF.

The rearrangement joins TRBV4-2 to TRBJ2-1, with 10 bases that match TRBD2. This CDR3 region has 16 residues. Trimming at V came to 0 bases and at J to 10 bases, leaving 9 bases not matched to a gene. CDR1 is LGHNA, CDR2 YNFKEQ, per germline. The chain's CDR3 is CASSQDEASGGLEQFF. The DNA for the CDR3 is TGTGCCAGCAGCCAAGATGAGGCTAGCGGGGGCCTCGAGCAGTTCTTC.

This clonotype has a handful of counts. This chain uses TRBV29-1 with TRBJ1-1; no reliable D call. From germline, CDR1 is SQVTM and CDR2 ANQGSEA. V lost 5 bases and J 0 bases, leaving 10 bases between the germline ends. The CDR3 has 13 residues. CDR3 nucleotide sequence: TGCAGCGTTCTAAGGACTATGAACACTGAAGCTTTCTTT. This sequence encodes CSVLRTMNTEAFF.

This clonotype appeared a few times. V usage is TRBV6-1 and J usage is TRBJ2-7; D gene unclear. The CDR3 spans 13 residues. V shed 5 bases and J shed 2 bases, with 10 bases lying between them. Germline V gene data show CDR1 as MNHNS and CDR2 as SASEGT. CDR3 sequence reads: CASSPGPTYEQYV. The CDR3 region has the DNA TGTGCCAGCAGTCCTGGACCGACCTACGAGCAGTACGTC.

The chain employs TRBV4-3 and TRBJ2-1; D remains ambiguous. Germline CDR1 and CDR2: LGHNA and YSLEER. V was cut by 0 bases and J by 3 bases, with 12 bases left in between. CDR3 length: 16 amino acids. CDR3 in amino acids: CASSQDSQVNYNEQFF. CDR3 bases: TGCGCCAGCAGCCAAGATTCGCAGGTCAACTACAATGAGCAGTTCTTC.

The chain is built from TRBV5-4 and TRBJ2-2; D possibly corresponds to TRBD1 (6 bases). The V gene lost 1 base and the J gene lost 4 bases, with 11 bases spanning the gap. Looked up from germline, CDR1 is SGHNT and CDR2 is YYREEE (reference sequence). CDR3 length: 15 amino acids. The CDR3 region is CASSLRKQGTGELFF. The CDR3 nucleotides read TGTGCCAGCAGCTTGCGTAAACAGGGCACCGGGGAGCTGTTTTTT.

This clonotype showed up just a few times. The rearrangement links TRBV7-2 to TRBJ1-1; D remains ambiguous. From germline, CDR1 is SGHTA and CDR2 FQGNSA. Trimming left V 3 bases short and J 7 bases short, with 12 bases between. This CDR3 has 13 amino acids. The CDR3 region is CASSFSDGNEAFF. As DNA, the CDR3 is TGTGCCAGCAGCTTCTCCGATGGTAATGAAGCTTTCTTT.

This chain joins TRBV20-1 and TRBJ2-3; 14 bases are shared with TRBD2. The V and J ends lost 2 bases and 8 bases, in that order; junction bases with no gene match: 9. Germline lookup yields CDR1 DFQATT and CDR2 SNEGSKA (reference sequence). The CDR3 consists of 16 residues. DNA for the CDR3: TGCAGTGCTAGACCCCCGGGAGGACTAGCGGGGGGTACGCAGTATTTT. It translates to CSARPPGGLAGGTQYF.

V usage is TRBV4-2 and J usage is TRBJ2-3; D unresolved. From germline, CDR1 is LGHNA and CDR2 YNFKEQ. This CDR3 comprises 17 residues. The V end lost 0 bases, the J end lost 0 bases, and 13 bases lay between the germline ends. For the CDR3, the DNA is TGTGCCAGCAGCCAAGAACTCTTAATACCTAGCACAGATACGCAGTATTTT. Its protein is CASSQELLIPSTDTQYF.